These 7 T cell receptor beta chains were all obtained from the same sample, sequenced in a study of response to subunit inactivated influenza vaccine. From the RT-PCR reads, TCRdb called clonotypes with MiXCR, one entry per CDR3 protein. Here the sample spans 860,000 or so distinct CDR3 sequences, approximately 22% being singletons. The sequenced sample was PBMCs from blood, obtained about 5 days after vaccination. All receptors derive from a man in his fifties or sixties who received an inactivated influenza vaccine.

CDR3 in DNA: TGTGCCACCAGCAGTCCTAGCGGGGGGGGGAAGGGTGAGCAGTTCTTC. Amino acid sequence: CATSSPSGGGKGEQFF. V usage is TRBV15 and J usage is TRBJ2-1; 12 nucleotides match TRBD2. The germline gives CDR1 LNHNV, CDR2 YYDKDF (reference sequence). J lost 9 bases, V lost 3 bases, and 9 bases had no gene match. The length of the CDR3 is 16 residues.

J is TRBJ2-7 and V is TRBV5-5, with D maybe TRBD1 (6 bases). V was shortened by 2 bases and J by 5 bases, with 11 bases between the two germline ends. The germline CDR1 and CDR2 sequences are SGHKS and YYEKEE (reference sequence). The CDR3 loop spans 13 amino acids. This CDR3 reads CASSFGPGDEQYF. The CDR3 nucleotides are TGTGCCAGCAGCTTTGGGCCAGGGGACGAGCAGTACTTC.

The V and J genes are TRBV2 and TRBJ2-3, with D tentatively TRBD2 (6 bases). Between the trimmed V and J ends, which lost 6 bases and 0 bases, there was a span of 13 bases. Germline V gene data show CDR1 as SNHLY and CDR2 as FYNNEI. The length of the CDR3 is 15 residues. The chain's CDR3 is CASREGTPSTDTQYF. The CDR3 DNA reads as TGTGCCAGCAGGGAGGGTACACCCAGCACAGATACGCAGTATTTT.

Only a few counts were recorded for this clonotype. The CDR3 sequence is CASSSGPREGTDTQYF. CDR3 DNA: TGTGCCAGCAGCTCAGGGCCTCGAGAGGGCACAGATACGCAGTATTTT. The chain combines TRBV7-3 with TRBJ2-3; the D gene is possibly TRBD1 (5 bases). Trimming pared 4 bases from V and 1 base from J, leaving 15 bases between. Germline CDR1 reads SGHTA; CDR2 reads FQGTGA. CDR3 length: 16 amino acids.

The V and J genes are TRBV6-1 and TRBJ2-7; 11 bases agree with TRBD1. J was trimmed by 7 bases and V by 8 bases; bases with no gene match: 10. Germline V gene sequence: CDR1 MNHNS, CDR2 SASEGT. CDR3 length equals 14 residues. The CDR3 DNA is TGTGCCAGCCGACGGACAGGGGGCTACTGGGAGCAGTACTTC. Its protein is CASRRTGGYWEQYF.

This chain uses TRBV6-5 with TRBJ2-2, with D uncertain. Germline-derived CDR1 and CDR2 are MNHEY and SVGAGI. This CDR3 contains 12 residues. Deletions cut 3 bases from V and 7 bases from J, with 6 bases between. CDR3 residues: CASSYANGELFF. The CDR3 region has the DNA TGTGCCAGCAGTTATGCGAACGGGGAGCTGTTTTTT.

A few counts support this clonotype. This chain uses TRBV10-2 with TRBJ2-5; no reliable D call. Germline V lookup: CDR1 WSHSY, CDR2 SAAADI. This CDR3 region has 12 residues. The ends were cut back, 2 bases at V and 9 bases at J, with 10 bases in the middle. The CDR3, as DNA: TGCGCCAGCAGTGAGGCCCTGCTATCCCAGTACTTC. This gives the protein CASSEALLSQYF.